This T cell receptor beta chain was retrieved from a study of OX40 agonist ivuxolimab in advanced cancers. Study background: A male proportion of 82.7% was recorded, with mean age approximately 60 years and range roughly 23 to 79.

The V end lost 6 bases, the J end lost 5 bases, and 13 bases lay between the germline ends. CDR3 size: 13 residues. CDR1 MNHNS and CDR2 SASEGT come from the germline V gene. The repertoire was sequenced with immunoSEQ multiplex PCR; TCRdb's copy has only in-frame clones and lacks some. The sample holds some 70,000 clones, about 83% seen once. This clonotype originated in an adult with an advanced solid tumor such as melanoma, head and neck, liver or kidney cancer. This sample comprised CD4+ or CD8+ T cells sorted from blood, obtained in a trial of the OX40 agonist ivuxolimab. The chain couples TRBV6-1 to TRBJ2-5, with a possible D match to TRBD1 (6 bases). The CDR3 loop is CASSRTDWETQYF. The CDR3 nucleotides read TGTGCCAGCAGCCGGACAGACTGGGAGACCCAGTACTTC.